This is a list of T cell receptor beta chains from one sample in a study of spatial heterogeneity in lung cancer. TCRdb reanalysed the 5' RACE reads using MiXCR and keeps one entry per CDR3 protein. The sample holds 7,000 or so distinct CDR3 sequences; less than 6% are singletons and the top ten take 8% to 9.5%. The sample in question was normal lung tissue next to the tumor, obtained at surgery. The origin of the receptors is a female donor with early-stage non-small cell lung cancer. The CDR3 runs from the conserved cysteine through the conserved F or W. The D gene is left open where the match is weak. The size field is filled for only some rows; it gives once, few, many or a size class.

D,V,J,size,DNA,CDR3
TRBD1,TRBV27,TRBJ1-1,many,TGTGCCAGCAGTTTCAACACAGGGGGCACTGAAGCTTTCTTT,CASSFNTGGTEAFF
-,TRBV21-1,TRBJ2-5,many,TGTGCCAGCAGCAAAGCGGACGGGAAGCGAGAGACCCAGTACTTC,CASSKADGKRETQYF
-,TRBV4-1,TRBJ1-1,many,TGCGCCAGCAGCCAAGGGCAAGGACAAGGTTCCCTCCCTTTCTTT,CASSQGQGQGSLPFF
-,TRBV12-3/TRBV12-4,TRBJ2-5,medium-sized,TGTGCCAGCAGTTTGTGGGAGCCCGAGACCCAGTACTTC,CASSLWEPETQYF
-,TRBV30,TRBJ2-7,many,TGTGCCTGGAGTCCCAACCACCAGTACGAGCAGTACTTC,CAWSPNHQYEQYF
-,TRBV7-3,TRBJ2-3,medium-sized,TGTGCCAGCAGCCCCAAGGGGTGGCCAGATACGCAGTATTTT,CASSPKGWPDTQYF
-,TRBV30,TRBJ1-2,many,TGTGCCTGGAGTGTGAGGGCAATTAACTATGGCTACACCTTC,CAWSVRAINYGYTF
-,TRBV10-3,TRBJ1-6,many,TGTGCCATCAGTGAACAAGATGGACGGGCTAATTCACCCCTCCACTTT,CAISEQDGRANSPLHF
-,TRBV3-1,TRBJ2-5,medium-sized,TGTGCCAGCAGCCCAGACGATTCGAACCAAGAGACCCAGTACTTC,CASSPDDSNQETQYF
-,TRBV20-1,TRBJ1-1,medium-sized,TGCAGTGCTCCTACCTACACTGAAGCTTTCTTT,CSAPTYTEAFF
-,TRBV29-1,TRBJ2-5,medium-sized,TGCAGCGTGGAAAAACAGTACAACCAAGAGACCCAGTACTTC,CSVEKQYNQETQYF
-,TRBV7-8,TRBJ2-1,-,TGTGCCAGCAGCTTTATGGGCCGCTCCTACAATGAGCAGTTCTTC,CASSFMGRSYNEQFF
-,TRBV20-1,TRBJ2-2,many,TGCAGTGCTAGCGGGACGAACACCGGGGAGCTGTTTTTT,CSASGTNTGELFF
-,TRBV10-3,TRBJ2-2,medium-sized,TGTGCCATCACTGGGGACGCTCCCCCGAACACCGGGGAGCTGTTTTTT,CAITGDAPPNTGELFF
TRBD2,TRBV9,TRBJ2-5,medium-sized,TGTGCCAGCAGCGTAGCGGGGGGACCCCAAGAGACCCAGTACTTC,CASSVAGGPQETQYF
-,TRBV27,TRBJ1-6,many,TGTGCCAGCAGTTTATCCGGGGCCTCTGGTTCACCCCTCCACTTT,CASSLSGASGSPLHF
TRBD2,TRBV27,TRBJ2-5,many,TGTGCCAGCAGTTTGTCGGGGGGGGAGACCCAGTACTTC,CASSLSGGETQYF
-,TRBV4-1,TRBJ2-7,many,TGCGCCAGCAGCCAAACGGACTCCCCCTACGAGCAGTACTTC,CASSQTDSPYEQYF
-,TRBV18,TRBJ2-1,many,TGTGCCAGCTCACCACCTGAAAGGGGTGAGCAGTTCTTC,CASSPPERGEQFF
-,TRBV20-1,TRBJ2-5,medium-sized,TGCAGTGCTAGAGTTAGCGGAGAGACCCAGTACTTC,CSARVSGETQYF
-,TRBV28,TRBJ1-1,medium-sized,TGTGCCAGCAGGAGTTTGGGGAACACTGAAGCTTTCTTT,CASRSLGNTEAFF
TRBD2,TRBV7-2,TRBJ2-7,many,TGTGCCAGCAGCCCCAGCGGGAGAACCTACGAGCAGTACTTC,CASSPSGRTYEQYF
-,TRBV12-3/TRBV12-4,TRBJ2-2,many,TGTGCCAGCAGGGCAGGGTTCACCGGGGAGCTGTTTTTT,CASRAGFTGELFF
-,TRBV4-2,TRBJ1-2,few,TGTGCCAGCAGCCAGTTTTTGGGGGGTGGCTACACCTTC,CASSQFLGGGYTF
-,TRBV5-1,TRBJ2-7,many,TGCGCCAGCAGCTTGGCCCGGGAAGGCTACGAGCAGTACTTC,CASSLAREGYEQYF
TRBD1,TRBV24-1,TRBJ2-1,medium-sized,TGTGCCACCAGTGATTTGCCGGACAGGGGGCTAGCCTACAATGAGCAGTTCTTC,CATSDLPDRGLAYNEQFF
TRBD2,TRBV7-2,TRBJ2-3,-,TGTGCCAGCAGCCCCCTTAGCGGGAGGTCAGATACGCAGTATTTT,CASSPLSGRSDTQYF
TRBD2,TRBV29-1,TRBJ2-1,medium-sized,TGCAGCGTGGGAGGGCCCCACAATGATCAGTTCTTC,CSVGGPHNDQFF
TRBD1,TRBV5-1,TRBJ2-7,many,TGCGCCAGCAGCGTGTCCGGGACAGGGGGCGAGCAGTACTTC,CASSVSGTGGEQYF
TRBD2,TRBV5-1,TRBJ2-2,many,TGCGCCAGCACCCCCGGACTAGCGGGAGGGTCGGTCACCGGGGAGCTGTTTTTT,CASTPGLAGGSVTGELFF
-,TRBV20-1,TRBJ2-1,many,TGCAGTGCTAGACTATGGGGGGCAAGGGATGAGCAGTTCTTC,CSARLWGARDEQFF
-,TRBV12-3/TRBV12-4,TRBJ1-2,medium-sized,TGTGCCAGCAGTTTAGCCCTAGCTACCGACAGGATCTATGGCTACACCTTC,CASSLALATDRIYGYTF
TRBD1,TRBV2,TRBJ1-6,many,TGTGCCAGCAGTGGACCAGGGGGCCAGGTCCTTAATTCACCCCTCCACTTT,CASSGPGGQVLNSPLHF
-,TRBV18,TRBJ2-5,many,TGTGCCAGCTCTGAGGCGACCTCGCGGGAGACCCAGTACTTC,CASSEATSRETQYF
TRBD1,TRBV20-1,TRBJ2-3,medium-sized,TGCAGTGCTAGAGGGACAGGGGCTCAGGGTACGCAGTATTTT,CSARGTGAQGTQYF
TRBD2,TRBV7-9,TRBJ2-1,-,TGTGCCAGCAGCTTAAATTTGCGGGAGCACAATGAGCAGTTCTTC,CASSLNLREHNEQFF
TRBD1,TRBV6-6,TRBJ1-1,large,TGTGCCAGCAGTCTAACCGGGACAGCGAACACTGAAGCTTTCTTT,CASSLTGTANTEAFF
TRBD1,TRBV29-1,TRBJ1-1,many,TGCAGCGGTGGAGGACAGGGGCGATCCGCGCGCACTGAAGCTTTCTTT,CSGGGQGRSARTEAFF
-,TRBV2,TRBJ2-4,many,TGTGCCAGCAGTGAAGGAGGGGCAGGTTTGGCCAAAAACATTCAGTACTTC,CASSEGGAGLAKNIQYF
-,TRBV29-1,TRBJ1-6,many,TGCAGCGTCCGACAGACCGATAATTCACCCCTCCACTTT,CSVRQTDNSPLHF
-,TRBV20-1,TRBJ2-5,many,TGCAGTGCTAGAAGACCTGGTGCAGAGACCCAGTACTTC,CSARRPGAETQYF
TRBD1,TRBV30,TRBJ1-2,many,TGTGCCTGGGGGACAGGGAAAGTCCGAAGCTATGGCTACACCTTC,CAWGTGKVRSYGYTF